Reported below is one T cell receptor (beta chain). Its antigen is currently unknown. This sample stems from a study of graft-versus-host responses after intestinal transplantation. Study-wide points: Allografts carried high graft-versus-host to host-versus-graft clonal ratios in patients having graft-donor T cell macrochimerism. Marrow from the recipient contained GvH clones, some of which had appeared first in ileum or blood. Peak circulating GvH clone levels tracked with early post-transplant HvG declines.

The ends lost 0 bases at V and 4 bases at J; junction bases unmatched: 12. This CDR3 has 18 residues. Germline CDR1 reads SGDLS; CDR2 reads YYNGEE. Generated by immunoSEQ multiplex PCR, the TCRdb table keeps only in-frame clones and is missing some. The top ten hold roughly 6% of the sample, which has around 18,000 clones, 88% seen once. The chain has TRBV9 and TRBJ2-1, with 8 nucleotides matching TRBD2. Specimen: PBMCs, collected approximately 15 weeks after intestinal transplant. The TCR sequence derives from a human patient who received an intestinal transplant, so some T cells may come from the graft donor. The CDR3 coding sequence is TGTGCCAGCAGCGTAGCTCCTGGGACTAGTAATTCTTACAATGAGCAGTTCTTC. As protein: CASSVAPGTSNSYNEQFF.